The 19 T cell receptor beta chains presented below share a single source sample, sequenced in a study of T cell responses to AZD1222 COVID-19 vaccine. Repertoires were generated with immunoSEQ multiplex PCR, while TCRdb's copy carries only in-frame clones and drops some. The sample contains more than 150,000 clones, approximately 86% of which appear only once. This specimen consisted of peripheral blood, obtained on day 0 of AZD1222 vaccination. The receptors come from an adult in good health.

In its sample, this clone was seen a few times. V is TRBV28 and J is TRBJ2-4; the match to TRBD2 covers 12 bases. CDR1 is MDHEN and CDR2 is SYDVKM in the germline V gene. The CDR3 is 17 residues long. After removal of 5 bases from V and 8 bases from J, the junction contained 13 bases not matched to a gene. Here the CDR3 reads CASSHMTSGGGSDIQYF. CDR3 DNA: TGTGCCAGCAGTCATATGACTAGCGGGGGAGGGTCGGACATTCAGTACTTC.

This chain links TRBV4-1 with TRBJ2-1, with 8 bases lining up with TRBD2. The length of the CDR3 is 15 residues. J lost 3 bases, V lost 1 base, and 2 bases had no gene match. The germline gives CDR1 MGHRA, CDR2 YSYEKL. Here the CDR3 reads CASSQGLANYNEQFF. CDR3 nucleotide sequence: TGCGCCAGCAGCCAAGGACTAGCGAACTACAATGAGCAGTTCTTC.

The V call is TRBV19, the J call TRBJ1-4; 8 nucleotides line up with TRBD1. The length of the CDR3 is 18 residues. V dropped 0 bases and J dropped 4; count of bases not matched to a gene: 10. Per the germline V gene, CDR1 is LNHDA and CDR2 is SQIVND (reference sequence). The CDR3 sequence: CASSIDSWDRLGNEKLFF. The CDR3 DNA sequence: TGTGCCAGTAGTATAGATTCCTGGGACAGGCTCGGTAATGAAAAACTGTTTTTT. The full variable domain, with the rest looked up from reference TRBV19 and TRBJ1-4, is DGGITQSPKYLFRKEGQNVTLSCEQNLNHDAMYWYRQDPGQGLRLIYYSQIVNDFQKGDIAEGYSVSREKKESFPLTVTSAQKNPTAFYLCASSIDSWDRLGNEKLFFGSGTQLSVL.

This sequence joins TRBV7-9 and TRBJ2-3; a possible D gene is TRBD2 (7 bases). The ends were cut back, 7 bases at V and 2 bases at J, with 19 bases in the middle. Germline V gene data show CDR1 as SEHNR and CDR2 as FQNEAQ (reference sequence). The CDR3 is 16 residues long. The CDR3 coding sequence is TGTGCCAGCACCTCCCTGGGGGGGGGCCCCACAGATACGCAGTATTTT. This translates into CASTSLGGGPTDTQYF.

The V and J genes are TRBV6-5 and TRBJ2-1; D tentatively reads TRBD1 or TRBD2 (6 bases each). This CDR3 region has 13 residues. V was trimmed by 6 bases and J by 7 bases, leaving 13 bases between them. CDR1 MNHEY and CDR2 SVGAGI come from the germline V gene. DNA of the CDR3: TGTGCCAGCAGCCAAAGGAGGGGGAATGAGCAGTTCTTC. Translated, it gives CASSQRRGNEQFF.

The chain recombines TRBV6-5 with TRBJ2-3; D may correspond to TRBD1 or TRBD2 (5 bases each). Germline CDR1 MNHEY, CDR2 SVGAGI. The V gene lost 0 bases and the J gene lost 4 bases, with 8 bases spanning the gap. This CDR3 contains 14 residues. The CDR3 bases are TGTGCCAGCAGTTACTCGGGGGTTCCAGATACGCAGTATTTT. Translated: CASSYSGVPDTQYF.

The CDR3 reads CASSDGGVQGASSTDTQYF. As DNA, the CDR3 is TGTGCCAGCAGTGATGGGGGGGTACAGGGGGCGTCTAGCACAGATACGCAGTATTTT. V is TRBV6-1 and J is TRBJ2-3, with 9 positions matching TRBD1. CDR1 and CDR2 (germline): MNHNS, SASEGT. The V and J ends lost 3 bases and 0 bases, in that order; junction bases with no gene match: 13. This CDR3 is 19 amino acids long.

CDR3 DNA sequence: TGTGCCAGCAGCCCAGGGTCCCAAGAGACCCAGTACTTC. This sequence encodes CASSPGSQETQYF. This chain uses TRBV27 with TRBJ2-5, with D possibly matching TRBD1 (5 bases). The CDR3 has 13 residues. Looked up from germline, CDR1 is MNHEY and CDR2 is SMNVEV (reference sequence). The ends were cut back, 6 bases at V and 1 base at J, with 9 bases in the middle.

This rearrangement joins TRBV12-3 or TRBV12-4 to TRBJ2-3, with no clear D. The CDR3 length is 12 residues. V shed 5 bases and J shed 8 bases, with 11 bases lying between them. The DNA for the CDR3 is TGTGCCAGCAGTCCAACTGTAGGTACGCAGTATTTT. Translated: CASSPTVGTQYF.

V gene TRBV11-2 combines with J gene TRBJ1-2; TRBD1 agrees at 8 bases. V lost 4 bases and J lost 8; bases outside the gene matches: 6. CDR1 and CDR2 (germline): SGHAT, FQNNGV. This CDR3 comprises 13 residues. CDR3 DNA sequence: TGTGCCAGCAGCTACCCAGGGGGCGAGGGCTACACCTTC. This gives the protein CASSYPGGEGYTF.

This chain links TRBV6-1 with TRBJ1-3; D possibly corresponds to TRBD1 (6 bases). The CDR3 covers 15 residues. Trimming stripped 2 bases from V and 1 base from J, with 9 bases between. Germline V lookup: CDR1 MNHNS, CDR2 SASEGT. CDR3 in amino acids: CASSERRGSGNTIYF. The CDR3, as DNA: TGTGCCAGCAGTGAACGCAGGGGATCTGGAAACACCATATATTTT.

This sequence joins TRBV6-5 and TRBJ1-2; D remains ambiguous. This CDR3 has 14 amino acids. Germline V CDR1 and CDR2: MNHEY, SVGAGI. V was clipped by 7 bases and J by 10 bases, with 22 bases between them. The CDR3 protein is CASTPGTDHEAYTF. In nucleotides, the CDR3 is TGTGCCAGCACTCCCGGAACCGACCATGAGGCCTACACCTTC.

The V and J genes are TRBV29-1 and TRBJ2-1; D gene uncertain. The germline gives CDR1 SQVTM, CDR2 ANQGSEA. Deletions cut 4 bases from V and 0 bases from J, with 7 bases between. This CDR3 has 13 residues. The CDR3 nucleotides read TGCAGCGTTGGACACTACTCCTACAATGAGCAGTTCTTC. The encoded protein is CSVGHYSYNEQFF.

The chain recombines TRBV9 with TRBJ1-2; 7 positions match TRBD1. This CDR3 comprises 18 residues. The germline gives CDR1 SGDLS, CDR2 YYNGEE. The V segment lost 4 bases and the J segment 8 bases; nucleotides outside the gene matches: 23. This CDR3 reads CASSPRGNTGVSREGYTF. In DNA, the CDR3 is TGTGCCAGCAGCCCGAGGGGGAATACAGGGGTCTCACGCGAAGGCTACACCTTC.

The CDR3 nucleotides read TGCGCCAGCAGCCCCCGGGACAGACCCGGGGAGCAGTACTTC. Protein product: CASSPRDRPGEQYF. The V call is TRBV5-1, the J call TRBJ2-7; 7 nucleotides align to TRBD1. The trim removed 4 bases at V and 7 bases at J, leaving 11 bases unmatched. The CDR3 runs to 14 residues. Germline V lookup: CDR1 SGHRS, CDR2 YFSETQ.

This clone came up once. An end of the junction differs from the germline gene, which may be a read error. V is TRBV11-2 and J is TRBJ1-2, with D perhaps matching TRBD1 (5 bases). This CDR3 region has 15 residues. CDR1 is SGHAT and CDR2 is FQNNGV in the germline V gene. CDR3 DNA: TGTGCCAGCAGCTCCCTAAGAGGGGCTAAATATGGCTACACCTTC. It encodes CASSSLRGAKYGYTF.

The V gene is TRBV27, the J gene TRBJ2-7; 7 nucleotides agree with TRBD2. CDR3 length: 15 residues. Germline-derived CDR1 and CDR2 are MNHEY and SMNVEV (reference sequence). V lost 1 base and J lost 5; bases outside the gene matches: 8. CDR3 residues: CASSLWAGGGNEQYF. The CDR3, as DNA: TGTGCCAGCAGTTTATGGGCTGGGGGGGGAAACGAGCAGTACTTC.

This CDR3 reads CASSPTSGTTDTQYF. The CDR3 DNA sequence: TGTGCCAGCAGCCCAACTAGCGGGACCACAGATACGCAGTATTTT. The chain joins TRBV9 to TRBJ2-3; 10 nucleotides line up with TRBD2. This CDR3 has 15 residues. V dropped 4 bases and J dropped 2; count of bases not matched to a gene: 4. Germline V gene data show CDR1 as SGDLS and CDR2 as YYNGEE. The full variable domain, in which reference TRBV9 and TRBJ2-3 provide the parts outside the CDR3, is DSGVTQTPKHLITATGQRVTLRCSPRSGDLSVYWYQQSLDQGLQFLIQYYNGEERAKGNILERFSAQQFPDLHSELNLSSLELGDSALYFCASSPTSGTTDTQYFGPGTRLTVL.

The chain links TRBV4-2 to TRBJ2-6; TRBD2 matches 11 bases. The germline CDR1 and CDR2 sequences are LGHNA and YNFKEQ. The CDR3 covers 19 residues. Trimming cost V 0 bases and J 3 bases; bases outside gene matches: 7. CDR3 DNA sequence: TGTGCCAGCAGCCAAGACCAACTAGCGGGGGTGTATGGGGCCAACGTCCTGACTTTC. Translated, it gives CASSQDQLAGVYGANVLTF.